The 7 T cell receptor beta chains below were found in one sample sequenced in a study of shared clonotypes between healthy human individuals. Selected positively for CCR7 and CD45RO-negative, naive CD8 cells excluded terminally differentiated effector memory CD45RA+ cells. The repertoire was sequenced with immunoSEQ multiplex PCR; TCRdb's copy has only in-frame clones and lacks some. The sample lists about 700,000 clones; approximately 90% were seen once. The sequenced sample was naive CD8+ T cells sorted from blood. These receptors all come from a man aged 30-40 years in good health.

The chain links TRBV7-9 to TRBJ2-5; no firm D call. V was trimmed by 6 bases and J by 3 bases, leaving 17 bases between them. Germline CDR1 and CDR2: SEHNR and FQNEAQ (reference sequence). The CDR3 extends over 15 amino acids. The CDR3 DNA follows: TGTGCCAGCAGGTTAAAATTTGGTGGTGAAGAGACCCAGTACTTC. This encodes CASRLKFGGEETQYF. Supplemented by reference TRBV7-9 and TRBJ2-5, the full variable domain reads DTGVSQNPRHKITKRGQNVTFRCDPISEHNRLYWYRQTLGQGPEFLTYFQNEAQLEKSRLLSDRFSAERPKGSFSTLEIQRTEQGDSAMYLCASRLKFGGEETQYFGPGTRLLVL.

CDR3: CASSTTGGSYEQYF. The CDR3 DNA reads as TGTGCCAGCAGCACCACAGGGGGCTCCTACGAGCAGTACTTC. V gene TRBV7-9 combines with J gene TRBJ2-7, with 8 bases aligning to TRBD1. The germline V gene has CDR1 SEHNR and CDR2 FQNEAQ (reference sequence). Trimming at V came to 5 bases and at J to 0 bases, leaving 3 bases not matched to a gene. The CDR3 length is 14 residues. The variable domain in full, completed from reference TRBV7-9 and TRBJ2-7, reads DTGVSQNPRHKITKRGQNVTFRCDPISEHNRLYWYRQTLGQGPEFLTYFQNEAQLEKSRLLSDRFSAERPKGSFSTLEIQRTEQGDSAMYLCASSTTGGSYEQYFGPGTRLTVT.

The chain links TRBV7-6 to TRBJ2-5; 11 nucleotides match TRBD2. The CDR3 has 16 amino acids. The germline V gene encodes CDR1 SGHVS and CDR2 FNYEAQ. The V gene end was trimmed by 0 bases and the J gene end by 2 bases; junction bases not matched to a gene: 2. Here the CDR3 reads CASSLAASGRQETQYF. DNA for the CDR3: TGTGCCAGCAGCTTAGCAGCTAGCGGGAGGCAAGAGACCCAGTACTTC.

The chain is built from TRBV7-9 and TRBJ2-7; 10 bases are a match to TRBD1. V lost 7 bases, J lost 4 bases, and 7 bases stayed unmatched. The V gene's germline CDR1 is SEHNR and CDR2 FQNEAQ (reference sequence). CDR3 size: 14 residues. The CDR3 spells CASTAGDRGYEQYF. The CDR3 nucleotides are TGTGCCAGCACGGCGGGGGACAGGGGATACGAGCAGTACTTC.

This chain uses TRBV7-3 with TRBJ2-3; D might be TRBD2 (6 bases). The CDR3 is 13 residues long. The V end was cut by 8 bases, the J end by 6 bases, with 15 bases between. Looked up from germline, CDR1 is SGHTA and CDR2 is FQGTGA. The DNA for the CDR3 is TGTGCCAGCTCCACTAGTGGGAGGGATACGCAGTATTTT. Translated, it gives CASSTSGRDTQYF.

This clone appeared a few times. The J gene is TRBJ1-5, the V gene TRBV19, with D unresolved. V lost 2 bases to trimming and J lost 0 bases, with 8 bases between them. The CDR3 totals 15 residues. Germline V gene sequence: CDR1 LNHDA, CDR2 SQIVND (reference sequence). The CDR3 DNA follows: TGTGCCAGTAGTATATATCAGCATAGCAATCAGCCCCAGCATTTT. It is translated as CASSIYQHSNQPQHF.

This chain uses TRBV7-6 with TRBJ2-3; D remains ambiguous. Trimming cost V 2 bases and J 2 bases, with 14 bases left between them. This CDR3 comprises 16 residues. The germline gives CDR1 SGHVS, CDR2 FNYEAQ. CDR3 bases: TGTGCCAGCAGCTTACAGGTCCCAGAATTCACAGATACGCAGTATTTT. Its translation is CASSLQVPEFTDTQYF.